A single T cell receptor (beta chain) is shown here with its context. The antigen is unknown. These data originate in a study of PD-L1 blockade in urothelial cancer. Study-level information: Between 0 and 3 chemotherapy regimens preceded treatment for each patient. Median T cell yield from blood was roughly 140,000. General observations from the study: Patients who had durable benefit saw their tumor-associated blood clones expand more at 3 weeks.

Time point given: peripheral blood 6 weeks after treatment start. TCRdb keeps only in-frame clones here, not all; method: immunoSEQ multiplex PCR. The profile covers about 130,000 clones, with roughly 83% appearing a single time and roughly 2.6% taken by the ten largest. The CDR3 contains 14 residues. V gave up 4 bases and J gave up 12 bases; unmatched junction bases: 7. CDR1 SGHKS and CDR2 YYEKEE come from the germline V gene (reference sequence). This specimen was PBMCs, taken around atezolizumab (anti-PD-L1) treatment. The clonotype was recovered from a man aged 50-60 years with urothelial cancer. The V call is TRBV5-5, the J call TRBJ2-1; 13 nucleotides match TRBD2. This CDR3 is CASSVLAGGPRQFF. The CDR3 bases are TGTGCCAGCAGCGTACTAGCGGGAGGGCCGAGGCAGTTCTTC. Full variable domain (rest looked up from reference TRBV5-5 and TRBJ2-1): DAGVTQSPTHLIKTRGQQVTLRCSPISGHKSVSWYQQVLGQGPQFIFQYYEKEERGRGNFPDRFSARQFPNYSSELNVNALLLGDSALYLCASSVLAGGPRQFFGPGTRLTVL.